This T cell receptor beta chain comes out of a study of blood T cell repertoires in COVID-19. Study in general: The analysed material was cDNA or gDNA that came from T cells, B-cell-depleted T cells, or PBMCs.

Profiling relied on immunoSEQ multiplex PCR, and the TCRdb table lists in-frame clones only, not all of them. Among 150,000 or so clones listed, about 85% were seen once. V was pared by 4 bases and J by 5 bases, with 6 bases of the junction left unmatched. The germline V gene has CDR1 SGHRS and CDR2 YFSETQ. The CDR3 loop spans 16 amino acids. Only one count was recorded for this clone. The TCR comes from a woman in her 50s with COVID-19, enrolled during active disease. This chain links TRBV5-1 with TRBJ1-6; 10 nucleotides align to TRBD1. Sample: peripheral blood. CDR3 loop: CASSQKTGGHNSPLHF. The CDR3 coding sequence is TGCGCCAGCAGCCAGAAGACAGGGGGCCATAATTCACCCCTCCACTTT.